The 20 T cell receptor beta chains in this list originate from one sample, sequenced in a study of T cell changes during pregnancy in multiple sclerosis. Some clones are missing from TCRdb's copy, which holds only in-frame ones; the method was immunoSEQ multiplex PCR. The table shows approximately 100,000 clones, with roughly 93% occurring only once. The sample was peripheral blood, taken before pregnancy. The source is a female donor with multiple sclerosis, enrolled in a pregnancy study.

The chain employs TRBV30 and TRBJ2-7; D might be TRBD2 (5 bases). V dropped 3 bases and J dropped 10 bases, with 22 bases sitting between them. The CDR3 contains 14 residues. Germline CDR1 reads GTSNPN; CDR2 reads SVGIG (reference sequence). The CDR3 reads CAWSHDGTSLVQYF. CDR3 nucleotides: TGTGCCTGGAGCCATGACGGTACTAGTTTGGTTCAGTACTTC.

The chain couples TRBV10-3 to TRBJ1-5, with a weak D call TRBD1 (6 bases). Germline lookup yields CDR1 ENHRY and CDR2 SYGVKD. The CDR3 loop spans 14 amino acids. Between the trimmed V and J ends, which lost 10 bases and 0 bases, there was a span of 13 bases. Here the CDR3 reads CATRTGNSNQPQHF. Written as DNA, the CDR3 is TGTGCCACCCGAACAGGGAATAGCAATCAGCCCCAGCATTTT.

This rearrangement joins TRBV5-4 to TRBJ2-3; 7 bases are a match to TRBD1. This CDR3 has 16 amino acids. V dropped 4 bases and J dropped 4; count of bases not matched to a gene: 12. Germline CDR1 SGHNT, CDR2 YYREEE (reference sequence). The CDR3: CASSERQGLSADTQYF. The CDR3, as DNA: TGTGCCAGCAGCGAGAGACAGGGTTTGTCCGCAGATACGCAGTATTTT.

The J gene is TRBJ2-1, the V gene TRBV5-6; 10 bases line up with TRBD2. Germline trimming cut 3 bases from V and 4 bases from J; bases unmatched to any gene: 4. The CDR3 length is 15 residues. Germline V gene data show CDR1 as SGHDT and CDR2 as YYEEEE. The CDR3 DNA sequence: TGTGCCAGCAGCTCTTCGACTAGCGGGTACAATGAGCAGTTCTTC. Amino acid sequence: CASSSSTSGYNEQFF.

The rearrangement links TRBV29-1 to TRBJ1-2; D is ambiguous. The CDR3 is 11 amino acids. Trimming pared 7 bases from V and 1 base from J, leaving 7 bases between. Germline CDR1 SQVTM, CDR2 ANQGSEA. CDR3 in amino acids: CSDRNNYGYTF. The CDR3 nucleotides are TGCAGCGACAGAAATAACTATGGCTACACCTTC.

The V call is TRBV28, the J call TRBJ2-7; 8 nucleotides line up with TRBD1. CDR1 MDHEN and CDR2 SYDVKM come from the germline V gene. CDR3 length equals 16 residues. Trimming removed 2 bases from V and 0 bases from J; junction bases left unmatched: 6. CDR3 amino acids: CASSLPGTGVSYEQYF. The CDR3 DNA is TGTGCCAGCAGTTTACCCGGGACAGGCGTCTCCTACGAGCAGTACTTC.

The gene calls are TRBV13 and TRBJ2-7; D possibly corresponds to TRBD2 (7 bases). CDR1 is PRHDT, CDR2 FYEKMQ, per germline (reference sequence). This CDR3 is 14 amino acids long. Deletions cut 6 bases from V and 3 bases from J, with 15 bases between. CDR3 in amino acids: CASRKGGVNYEQYF. The CDR3 region has the DNA TGTGCCAGCAGGAAAGGGGGGGTAAACTACGAGCAGTACTTC.

The chain couples TRBV19 to TRBJ2-7; a weak D match, TRBD2 (5 bases). Germline V gene data show CDR1 as LNHDA and CDR2 as SQIVND (reference sequence). Trimming removed 5 bases at V and 5 bases at J, with 16 bases between. This CDR3 has 14 amino acids. The CDR3 here is CASSSREGADEQYF. CDR3 in DNA: TGTGCCAGTAGTTCCCGGGAAGGTGCGGACGAGCAGTACTTC.

This clone has just one count. The chain combines TRBV29-1 with TRBJ1-2, with TRBD1 as a possible D gene (5 bases). Germline-derived CDR1 and CDR2 are SQVTM and ANQGSEA. The CDR3 sequence is 13 residues long. The V gene lost 7 bases and the J gene lost 5 bases, with 17 bases spanning the gap. CDR3 sequence (DNA): TGCAGCGACGGCCCGGGACGGGGGTATGGCTACACCTTC. Translating gives CSDGPGRGYGYTF.

The gene calls are TRBV5-1 and TRBJ2-1; weak D call: TRBD2 (6 bases). This CDR3 has 18 residues. From germline, CDR1 is SGHRS and CDR2 YFSETQ. Trimming shortened V by 0 bases and J by 0 bases, and 16 bases separated the two germline ends. Written as DNA, the CDR3 is TGCGCCAGCAGCTTGGGTTCCGGGACTTATAGCTCCTACAATGAGCAGTTCTTC. This translates into CASSLGSGTYSSYNEQFF.

J is TRBJ2-1 and V is TRBV2, with 10 bases fitting TRBD2. Per germline, CDR1 SNHLY and CDR2 FYNNEI. CDR3 length equals 17 residues. The V segment lost 8 bases and the J segment 5 bases; nucleotides outside the gene matches: 15. This CDR3 is CASDGRTLAGANNEQFF. The CDR3 DNA sequence: TGTGCCAGCGACGGTAGAACGCTAGCGGGAGCCAACAATGAGCAGTTCTTC.

V and J are TRBV19 and TRBJ2-7, with D possibly matching TRBD2 (6 bases). The CDR3 contains 13 residues. Germline CDR1 and CDR2: LNHDA and SQIVND (reference sequence). The V and J ends lost 5 bases and 3 bases respectively, with 11 bases between them. This CDR3 reads CASSAGSNYEQYF. The CDR3 nucleotides are TGTGCCAGTAGTGCGGGATCAAACTACGAGCAGTACTTC. The complete variable domain, with remaining parts taken from reference TRBV19 and TRBJ2-7, reads DGGITQSPKYLFRKEGQNVTLSCEQNLNHDAMYWYRQDPGQGLRLIYYSQIVNDFQKGDIAEGYSVSREKKESFPLTVTSAQKNPTAFYLCASSAGSNYEQYFGPGTRLTVT.

Written as DNA, the CDR3 is TGTGCCAGCAGCTGGACTAGCGGGAGGGAGGAGCAGTACTTC. Protein product: CASSWTSGREEQYF. The chain uses TRBV11-2 and TRBJ2-7, with TRBD2 matching over 15 bases. V dropped 4 bases and J dropped 7; count of bases not matched to a gene: 2. The CDR3 totals 14 residues. Germline-derived CDR1 and CDR2 are SGHAT and FQNNGV. Based on the CDR3 plus reference TRBV11-2 and TRBJ2-7, the full variable domain is EAGVAQSPRYKIIEKRQSVAFWCNPISGHATLYWYQQILGQGPKLLIQFQNNGVVDDSQLPKDRFSAERLKGVDSTLKIQPAKLEDSAVYLCASSWTSGREEQYFGPGTRLTVT.

V gene TRBV9 combines with J gene TRBJ2-7; D not resolved. The germline gives CDR1 SGDLS, CDR2 YYNGEE. The ends were cut back, 4 bases at V and 0 bases at J, with 14 bases in the middle. The CDR3 covers 15 residues. CDR3 region: CASSTRAGSSYEQYF. The CDR3 region has the DNA TGTGCCAGCAGCACCAGAGCCGGGTCCTCCTACGAGCAGTACTTC.

This rearrangement joins TRBV29-1 to TRBJ2-1; 10 bases are shared with TRBD1. This CDR3 has 13 amino acids. V trimming: 7 bases; J trimming: 3 bases; junction bases outside the gene matches: 3. Germline V gene data show CDR1 as SQVTM and CDR2 as ANQGSEA. The CDR3 coding sequence is TGCAGCGCCAGGACAGGGGGCTACAATGAGCAGTTCTTC. Amino acids: CSARTGGYNEQFF.

The chain carries TRBV11-2 and TRBJ2-2, with D uncertain. The CDR3 runs to 12 residues. Trimming cost V 5 bases and J 6 bases, with 7 bases left between them. Germline assignment: CDR1 SGHAT and CDR2 FQNNGV. The CDR3 protein is CASSPFSGELFF. CDR3 coding DNA: TGTGCCAGCAGCCCATTTTCCGGGGAGCTGTTTTTT.

This clone was seen a handful of times. The chain uses TRBV5-6 and TRBJ1-5; no reliable D call. The germline V gene encodes CDR1 SGHDT and CDR2 YYEEEE. The CDR3 has 13 residues. V lost 3 bases, J lost 9 bases, and 13 bases lay in between. The CDR3 region is CASSSGSVGPQHF. CDR3 bases: TGTGCCAGCAGCTCCGGGTCCGTCGGGCCCCAGCATTTT.

This chain uses TRBV5-1 with TRBJ2-1, with a tentative D call TRBD2 (6 bases). The germline gives CDR1 SGHRS, CDR2 YFSETQ. Trimming stripped 3 bases from V and 4 bases from J, with 17 bases between. The CDR3 extends over 16 amino acids. The CDR3 sequence is CASSWAGSGDYNEQFF. The CDR3 DNA reads as TGCGCCAGCAGCTGGGCAGGTAGCGGAGATTACAATGAGCAGTTCTTC.

The chain joins TRBV19 to TRBJ2-7; 10 nucleotides agree with TRBD2. J lost 2 bases, V lost 3 bases, and 7 bases had no gene match. CDR1 and CDR2 from the germline V gene are LNHDA and SQIVND (reference sequence). The CDR3 consists of 16 residues. CDR3 protein: CASSMLAGAAAYEQYF. CDR3 coding DNA: TGTGCCAGTAGTATGCTAGCGGGAGCAGCAGCCTACGAGCAGTACTTC. Full variable domain (remainder filled in from reference TRBV19 and TRBJ2-7): DGGITQSPKYLFRKEGQNVTLSCEQNLNHDAMYWYRQDPGQGLRLIYYSQIVNDFQKGDIAEGYSVSREKKESFPLTVTSAQKNPTAFYLCASSMLAGAAAYEQYFGPGTRLTVT.

The rearrangement uses TRBV6-5 and TRBJ1-1, with TRBD1 identical over 7 bases. Unmatched junction bases numbered 10, after V lost 4 bases and J lost 5 bases. The CDR3 runs to 15 residues. CDR1 MNHEY and CDR2 SVGAGI come from the germline V gene. The CDR3 DNA follows: TGTGCCAGCAGTTCGCCCGACAGGGAAAGAACTGAAGCTTTCTTT. As protein: CASSSPDRERTEAFF.